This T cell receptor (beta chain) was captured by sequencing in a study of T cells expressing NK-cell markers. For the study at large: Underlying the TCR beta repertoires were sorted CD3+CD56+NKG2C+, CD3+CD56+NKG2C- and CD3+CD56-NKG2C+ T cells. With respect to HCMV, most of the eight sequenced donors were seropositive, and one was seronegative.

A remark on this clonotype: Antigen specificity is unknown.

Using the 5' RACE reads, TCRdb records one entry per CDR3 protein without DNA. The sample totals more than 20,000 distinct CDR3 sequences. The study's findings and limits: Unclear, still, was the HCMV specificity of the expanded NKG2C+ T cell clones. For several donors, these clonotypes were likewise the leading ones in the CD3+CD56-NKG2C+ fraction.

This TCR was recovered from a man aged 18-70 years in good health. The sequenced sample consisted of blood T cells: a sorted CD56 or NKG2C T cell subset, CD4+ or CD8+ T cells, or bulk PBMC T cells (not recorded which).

The CDR3 loop is CASTTLAYNEQFF. This sequence joins TRBV6-2 or TRBV6-3 and TRBJ2-1; TCRdb outputs TRBD2, but without DNA this stays unchecked. CDR3 length equals 13 residues. In germline, CDR1 is MNHEY, CDR2 SVGEGT.